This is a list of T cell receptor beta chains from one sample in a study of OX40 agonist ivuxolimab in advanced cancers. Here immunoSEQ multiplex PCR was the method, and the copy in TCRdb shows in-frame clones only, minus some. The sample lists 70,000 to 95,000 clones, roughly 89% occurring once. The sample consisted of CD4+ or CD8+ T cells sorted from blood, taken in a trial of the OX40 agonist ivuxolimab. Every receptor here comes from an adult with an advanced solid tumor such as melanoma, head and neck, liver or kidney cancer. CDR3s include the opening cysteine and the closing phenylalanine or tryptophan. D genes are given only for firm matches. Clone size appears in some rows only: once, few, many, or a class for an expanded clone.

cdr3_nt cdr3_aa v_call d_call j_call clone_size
TGTGCCAACAGTTTTGTCCTCGGGGAGCTGTTTTTT CANSFVLGELFF TRBV27 - TRBJ2-2 -
TGTGCCAGCAGCTTGAGTGGACTTGAGTACGAGCAGTACTTC CASSLSGLEYEQYF TRBV5-4 - TRBJ2-7 -
TGTGCCAGCAGTTCCCCTCAAGCGGGAGAATGGGACAATGAGCAGTTCTTC CASSSPQAGEWDNEQFF TRBV27 TRBD2 TRBJ2-1 once
TGTGCCAGCTCTTACCAAGGCTCCTACGAGCAGTACTTC CASSYQGSYEQYF TRBV18 - TRBJ2-7 -
TGTGCCAGCAGTTACGTGCGGGAGGTGAGGGAGCAGTACTTC CASSYVREVREQYF TRBV6-6 TRBD2 TRBJ2-7 -
TGCGCCAGCAGACTTGAGGGGGACAGTACCTACGAGCAGTACTTC CASRLEGDSTYEQYF TRBV5-1 TRBD1 TRBJ2-7 -
TGTGCCAGCAGTTACTCGGGGGGCCCATACAATGAGCAGTTCTTC CASSYSGGPYNEQFF TRBV6-6 - TRBJ2-1 -
TGTGCCAGCAGTGGGGCGGCAGACTCTGGGGCCAACGTCCTGACTTTC CASSGAADSGANVLTF TRBV2 - TRBJ2-6 -
TGTGCCAGCAGCCTGCAGCCCGGGGAGCTGTTTTTT CASSLQPGELFF TRBV9 - TRBJ2-2 -
TGTGCCAGCAGCCTACAGGGACAGACTTACGAGCAGTACTTC CASSLQGQTYEQYF TRBV7-2 TRBD1 TRBJ2-7 once
TGTGCCAGCAGCTTGGTAGCCGGGTACGATCAGCCCCAGCATTTT CASSLVAGYDQPQHF TRBV7-8 - TRBJ1-5 once
TGTGCCAGCAGTTTTGACAGGGGTAATGAAAAACTGTTTTTT CASSFDRGNEKLFF TRBV28 TRBD1 TRBJ1-4 -
TGCGCCAGCACCCCCGGGGACGGCTCCTACAATGAGCAGTTCTTC CASTPGDGSYNEQFF TRBV5-1 - TRBJ2-1 once
TGTGCCATCAGTGAGTCGACAGGGCCAAGCGAAAAACTGTTTTTT CAISESTGPSEKLFF TRBV10-3 TRBD1 TRBJ1-4 -
TGTGCCAGCAGCTTGGGGAGGGGATCGAACGAGCAGTACTTC CASSLGRGSNEQYF TRBV5-5 - TRBJ2-7 -
TGTGCCAGCAGTCCAGAGACAGGGGGAGGCACTGAAGCTTTCTTT CASSPETGGGTEAFF TRBV6-6 TRBD1 TRBJ1-1 -
TGTGCCAGCAGTGAATTTGGGCCGGGCTATGGCTACACCTTC CASSEFGPGYGYTF TRBV6-1 - TRBJ1-2 few
TGCGCCAGCAGCCAAGAGGTGACAGGGGGCCGTGGCTACACCTTC CASSQEVTGGRGYTF TRBV4-1 TRBD1 TRBJ1-2 -
TGTGCCAGCAGTCCGGGACAGGGGGCCGTCGGGGAGCTGTTTTTT CASSPGQGAVGELFF TRBV6-4 TRBD1 TRBJ2-2 -
TGTGCCAGCAGCCTAACTTGGACAGGGAAGAATTCACCCCTCCACTTT CASSLTWTGKNSPLHF TRBV7-9 TRBD1 TRBJ1-6 -
TGTGCCAGCAGCTTAGGCAGGGCCGACTACGAGCAGTACTTC CASSLGRADYEQYF TRBV13 - TRBJ2-7 -
TGTGCCACCTCCTATAGGGGGAGAGGGAGGAGCACAGATACGCAGTATTTT CATSYRGRGRSTDTQYF TRBV28 - TRBJ2-3 few
TGTGCCAGCAGCGTAGGGGACAACAATGAGCAGTTCTTC CASSVGDNNEQFF TRBV9 - TRBJ2-1 -
TGTGCCAGCACCCCCGGGACTAGCCCCTACAATGAGCAGTTCTTC CASTPGTSPYNEQFF TRBV11-3 TRBD2 TRBJ2-1 -
TGTGCCAGTAGTCCGCCGGTGGGCAGAACCGACTGGAACAATCAGCCCCAGCATTTT CASSPPVGRTDWNNQPQHF TRBV19 - TRBJ1-5 -
TGCGCCAGCCGCTCCGGACTAGCGGGAGATACGCAGTATTTT CASRSGLAGDTQYF TRBV5-1 TRBD2 TRBJ2-3 few
TGTGCCAGCAGCTTAGAACGGACTAGCGGCTCCTACAATGAGCAGTTCTTC CASSLERTSGSYNEQFF TRBV11-3 TRBD2 TRBJ2-1 -
TGTGCCAGCAGCCACCGGGACAGATTTGAAAAACTGTTTTTT CASSHRDRFEKLFF TRBV7-9 TRBD1 TRBJ1-4 -
TGTGCCAGCAGTTACTTGGACACTTGGGGAGATACGCAGTATTTT CASSYLDTWGDTQYF TRBV6-6 - TRBJ2-3 -
TGTGCCACTGCGGACAGTAGCAATCAGCCCCAGCATTTT CATADSSNQPQHF TRBV2 - TRBJ1-5 -
TGTGCCACCAAACCCTGGAGGGGGCACGACGAGCAGTACTTC CATKPWRGHDEQYF TRBV19 - TRBJ2-7 -
TGTGCCAGCAGCTTACCCTCGGGAGTGGGAGGTGAGCAGTTCTTC CASSLPSGVGGEQFF TRBV7-6 - TRBJ2-1 few
TGTGCCAGCAGAGACTACGAGCAGTACTTC CASRDYEQYF TRBV2 - TRBJ2-7 few
TGTGCCAGCAGCCAGTGGGAGAGTGCCGTACTACAAGAGACCCAGTACTTC CASSQWESAVLQETQYF TRBV13 - TRBJ2-5 -
TGTGCCAGCAGCCTGGGGGTTGCCACTGAAGCTTTCTTT CASSLGVATEAFF TRBV14 - TRBJ1-1 -
TGTGCCAGCAGCTTGGCCGGGGCTAGCGGGAGATACCAAGAGACCCAGTACTTC CASSLAGASGRYQETQYF TRBV5-4 TRBD2 TRBJ2-5 -
TGTGCCAGCAGTGAGGACAGCCTCTCCTACGAGCAGTACTTC CASSEDSLSYEQYF TRBV2 - TRBJ2-7 -
TGTGCCAGCACACAGGGTTACAAGGTTGAGACCCAGTACTTC CASTQGYKVETQYF TRBV7-2 - TRBJ2-5 -
TGTGCCAGCAGTTTATGGCCCCGGGACATTCGCACCCACTCTGGGGCCAACGTCCTGACTTTC CASSLWPRDIRTHSGANVLTF TRBV28 - TRBJ2-6 -
TGTGCCAGCAGAAGAGGGGCAGGCTCTGGAAACACCATATATTTT CASRRGAGSGNTIYF TRBV7-8 - TRBJ1-3 -
TGCAGCGTTGAGGCTCCAAACTATGGCTACACCTTC CSVEAPNYGYTF TRBV29-1 - TRBJ1-2 -
TGTGCCAGCAGCTTCGTGGTCGATGAGCAGTTCTTC CASSFVVDEQFF TRBV7-2 - TRBJ2-1 once
TGTGCCAGCAGCTTAGCAGGGGTCACCGGGGAGCTGTTTTTT CASSLAGVTGELFF TRBV7-6 - TRBJ2-2 -
TGTGCCAGCAGCTTTGGGGGTGGGTATGGCTACACCTTC CASSFGGGYGYTF TRBV11-2 - TRBJ1-2 -
TGTGCCAGCAGCCAAGGAACCCGCGGTCCCTACGAGCAGTACTTC CASSQGTRGPYEQYF TRBV14 - TRBJ2-7 -
TGTGCCAGCAGCTTAGTCGCTAGCGGGATATACAATGAGCAGTTCTTC CASSLVASGIYNEQFF TRBV7-9 TRBD2 TRBJ2-1 -
TGCGCCACCTTTGGCGGGAGGGGTTACGAGCAGTACTTC CATFGGRGYEQYF TRBV10-2 TRBD2 TRBJ2-7 -
TGTGCCAGCAGTGGACAGGGAGGCTATAATTCACCCCTCCACTTT CASSGQGGYNSPLHF TRBV2 TRBD1 TRBJ1-6 -
TGTGCCAGCAGCGTAGTGGGGGATCCAATCTACGAGCAGTACTTC CASSVVGDPIYEQYF TRBV9 - TRBJ2-7 -
TGTGCCAGCAGGGGGACAGCCCAAGAGACCCAGTACTTC CASRGTAQETQYF TRBV27 TRBD1 TRBJ2-5 -
TGTGCCAGCAGTGAGCGTCGGGGGGATTCCTACAATGAGCAGTTCTTC CASSERRGDSYNEQFF TRBV6-1 TRBD2 TRBJ2-1 -
TGTGCCAGCAGCTGGACAGGGTTCGAAGGCTACACCTTC CASSWTGFEGYTF TRBV6-6 TRBD1 TRBJ1-2 once
TGTGCCAGCAGTCTACCCGGTAGCGTCTCCTACGAGCAGTACTTC CASSLPGSVSYEQYF TRBV28 - TRBJ2-7 -
TGTGCCTGGGGCCCCGGCGGAGCTGAAGCTTTCTTT CAWGPGGAEAFF TRBV30 - TRBJ1-1 -
TGTGCCAGCAGTTCTGCCGGGACTAGAAACTACGAGCAGTACTTC CASSSAGTRNYEQYF TRBV28 TRBD2 TRBJ2-7 -
TGTGCCAGCATCGAAGGTAGCGGGAGAACAACCGGGACAGATACGCAGTATTTT CASIEGSGRTTGTDTQYF TRBV7-8 TRBD2 TRBJ2-3 -